The 18 T cell receptor beta chains below come from one sample, sequenced in a study of blood T cell repertoires in COVID-19. Method: immunoSEQ multiplex PCR; TCRdb's copy keeps in-frame clones and lacks some. The table shows 150,000 to 200,000 clones, with around 83% occurring only once. The sample comprised PBMCs or T cells enriched from blood (not recorded which). Receptors originate from a woman aged 50 to 60 in a cohort exposed to, infected with or recovered from COVID-19 (not recorded which).

The rearrangement links TRBV5-5 to TRBJ1-5; D perhaps matches TRBD1 (5 bases). Trimming left V 0 bases short and J 1 base short, with 14 bases between. The CDR3 runs to 17 residues. Germline V CDR1 and CDR2: SGHKS, YYEKEE (reference sequence). The DNA for the CDR3 is TGTGCCAGCAGCTTGGGATCTTGGGGGGGAAGCAATCAGCCCCAGCATTTT. This sequence encodes CASSLGSWGGSNQPQHF.

V is TRBV6-1 and J is TRBJ1-5, with 7 bases identical to TRBD1. CDR1 and CDR2 from the germline V gene are MNHNS and SASEGT. V lost 4 bases to trimming and J lost 2 bases; unmatched junction nucleotides: 8. The CDR3 spans 16 residues. The CDR3 region is CASSADRVAGNQPQHF. The CDR3 nucleotides read TGTGCCAGCAGTGCCGACAGGGTAGCAGGCAATCAGCCCCAGCATTTT.

The chain links TRBV2 to TRBJ1-1, with 8 bases matching TRBD1. The germline gives CDR1 SNHLY, CDR2 FYNNEI. There are 15 residues in the CDR3. J was trimmed by 6 bases and V by 2 bases; bases with no gene match: 8. The CDR3: CASSERLRTGSEAFF. DNA of the CDR3: TGTGCCAGCAGTGAACGACTCAGGACAGGGTCTGAAGCTTTCTTT.

This chain uses TRBV28 with TRBJ1-1; D gene uncertain. Germline CDR1 and CDR2: MDHEN and SYDVKM. CDR3 size: 16 residues. V lost 4 bases, J lost 7 bases, and 22 bases lay in between. The CDR3 sequence is CASSSPPHPTENEAFF. Written as DNA, the CDR3 is TGTGCCAGCAGTTCCCCACCGCATCCGACGGAGAATGAAGCTTTCTTT.

This chain connects TRBV19 to TRBJ1-3, with a tentative D call TRBD1 (5 bases). The CDR3 spans 15 residues. V was trimmed by 9 bases and J by 0 bases, leaving 15 bases between them. The V gene's germline CDR1 is LNHDA and CDR2 SQIVND (reference sequence). The CDR3 here is CASRAGRASGNTIYF. For the CDR3, the DNA is TGTGCCAGCCGAGCGGGCAGGGCCTCTGGAAACACCATATATTTT.

This clone occurred once. The chain combines TRBV20-1 with TRBJ2-7; D possibly corresponds to TRBD2 (6 bases). The germline V gene has CDR1 DFQATT and CDR2 SNEGSKA (reference sequence). V was trimmed by 5 bases and J by 2 bases, leaving 10 bases between them. CDR3 length equals 12 residues. CDR3: CSAGGRTYEQYF. The CDR3 region has the DNA TGCAGTGCTGGTGGGAGGACCTACGAGCAGTACTTC.

The chain employs TRBV19 and TRBJ2-7, with 8 bases fitting TRBD2. Unmatched junction bases numbered 6, after V lost 5 bases and J lost 3 bases. Germline V CDR1 and CDR2: LNHDA, SQIVND (reference sequence). The CDR3 has 14 amino acids. The DNA of the CDR3 is TGTGCCAGTAGTCGGGGGGGCTCCTTCTACGAGCAGTACTTC. It yields the protein CASSRGGSFYEQYF.

J is TRBJ2-2 and V is TRBV5-1; the match to TRBD2 covers 10 bases. There are 16 residues in the CDR3. The V gene's germline CDR1 is SGHRS and CDR2 YFSETQ. V shed 6 bases and J 1 base; nucleotides not matched to a gene: 6. The CDR3 DNA follows: TGCGCCAGCACCCTAGCGGGAGTATGGAACACCGGGGAGCTGTTTTTT. Protein product: CASTLAGVWNTGELFF.

The genes are TRBV5-1 and TRBJ2-7; D gene uncertain. Deletions cut 0 bases from V and 2 bases from J, with 9 bases between. Germline CDR1 reads SGHRS; CDR2 reads YFSETQ. The CDR3 has 14 residues. CDR3: CASSLERVPYEQYF. CDR3 DNA sequence: TGCGCCAGCAGCTTGGAACGGGTGCCCTACGAGCAGTACTTC.

In DNA form, the CDR3 reads TGTGCCAGCAGCCAAGTGGGGGGAGGCTCACCCCTCCACTTT. Amino acids: CASSQVGGGSPLHF. The V and J genes are TRBV14 and TRBJ1-6; D is possibly TRBD1 (5 bases). The length of the CDR3 is 14 residues. V was cut by 1 base and J by 10 bases, with 11 bases left in between. Germline assignment: CDR1 SGHDN and CDR2 FVKESK.

The chain uses TRBV19 and TRBJ2-5, with a weak D call TRBD1 (6 bases). This CDR3 is 15 amino acids long. Trimming took 6 bases from V and 1 from J, leaving 15 bases between them. Germline CDR1 and CDR2: LNHDA and SQIVND (reference sequence). The CDR3 protein is CASSIPNRAQETQYF. DNA of the CDR3: TGTGCCAGTAGCATCCCCAACAGGGCCCAAGAGACCCAGTACTTC.

The CDR3 DNA is TGTGCCAGCAGCCGAGGACTGCGCCAAGAGACCCAGTACTTC. Amino acids: CASSRGLRQETQYF. The V and J genes are TRBV3-1 (or the pseudogene TRBV3-2) and TRBJ2-5; the D gene is possibly TRBD2 (5 bases). Germline values: CDR1 LGHDT, CDR2 YNNKEL (reference sequence). The CDR3 runs to 14 residues. The V and J ends lost 4 bases and 1 base respectively, with 10 bases between them.

The chain joins TRBV5-4 to TRBJ1-5, with 8 bases fitting TRBD1. In germline, CDR1 is SGHNT, CDR2 YYREEE (reference sequence). The V segment lost 0 bases and the J segment 1 base; nucleotides outside the gene matches: 9. This CDR3 spans 18 amino acids. The CDR3 loop is CASSLGTGTFGSNQPQHF. The CDR3, as DNA: TGTGCCAGCAGCTTGGGGACAGGGACTTTTGGAAGCAATCAGCCCCAGCATTTT. The complete variable domain, with remaining parts taken from reference TRBV5-4 and TRBJ1-5, reads ETGVTQSPTHLIKTRGQQVTLRCSSQSGHNTVSWYQQALGQGPQFIFQYYREEENGRGNFPPRFSGLQFPNYSSELNVNALELDDSALYLCASSLGTGTFGSNQPQHFGDGTRLSIL.

The gene calls are TRBV6-2 or TRBV6-3 and TRBJ2-7, with no clear D. The germline V gene encodes CDR1 MNHEY and CDR2 SVGEGT. Trimming removed 4 bases at V and 3 bases at J, with 4 bases between. The CDR3 covers 11 residues. CDR3 nucleotide sequence: TGTGCCAGCAGTTCACTCTACGAGCAGTACTTC. Its protein product is CASSSLYEQYF.

With regard to this clone: One end of the junction varies from germline; a read error may be responsible. The V gene is TRBV27, the J gene TRBJ1-2; TRBD1 matches 7 bases. The CDR3 has 15 residues. Germline V CDR1 and CDR2: MNHEY, SMNVEV (reference sequence). The CDR3 spells CATRDREPTKYGYTF. The CDR3 coding sequence is TGTGCCACCAGAGACAGGGAACCCACTAAGTATGGCTACACCTTC.

J is TRBJ1-2 and V is TRBV28, with D maybe TRBD1 (5 bases). Germline CDR1 MDHEN, CDR2 SYDVKM. The V end was cut by 5 bases, the J end by 3 bases, with 16 bases between. There are 15 residues in the CDR3. DNA for the CDR3: TGTGCCAGCAGTCCCCCGGGGGACCTTTACTATGGCTACACCTTC. It encodes CASSPPGDLYYGYTF.

The chain joins TRBV14 to TRBJ1-3; D not resolved. The CDR3 consists of 15 residues. CDR1 SGHDN and CDR2 FVKESK come from the germline V gene. V lost 1 base and J lost 3, with 10 bases in between. Written as DNA, the CDR3 is TGTGCCAGCAGCCAAGGAACGGGTTATGGAAACACCATATATTTT. It specifies CASSQGTGYGNTIYF.

This clone turned up a few times. The rearrangement joins TRBV29-1 to TRBJ2-3; D unclear. V gave up 4 bases and J gave up 3 bases, with 8 bases separating them. Germline loops: CDR1 SQVTM, CDR2 ANQGSEA. This CDR3 region has 12 residues. The DNA for the CDR3 is TGCAGCGTTGCCCAGAATACAGATACGCAGTATTTT. Amino acids: CSVAQNTDTQYF.